At least ten counts were recorded for the clone carrying this T cell receptor beta chain. As yet, its antigen is unknown. This record comes from a study of CD8 T cells in ankylosing spondylitis. TCRdb processed the 5' RACE reads anew with MiXCR; each CDR3 protein has one entry. The sample has 150,000 to 200,000 distinct CDR3 sequences; over 10% are singletons. V was pared by 4 bases and J by 4 bases, with 8 bases of the junction left unmatched. CDR1 is MGHRA and CDR2 is YSYEKL in the germline V gene. The CDR3 totals 16 residues. Findings of the study overall: In reactive arthritis synovial fluid and blood, some motif variants had been reported before.

Sequenced sample: blood, either unsorted or a sorted T cell fraction (not recorded which). The chain has TRBV4-1 and TRBJ2-1; 9 bases align to TRBD1. This clonotype originated in a male donor with ankylosing spondylitis or in good health (not recorded which). The CDR3 region is CASSPGVGQGYNEQFF. CDR3 sequence (DNA): TGCGCCAGCAGCCCAGGCGTGGGACAGGGTTACAATGAGCAGTTCTTC.